This T cell receptor beta chain was observed in a study of T cells in Graves' hyperthyroidism and ophthalmopathy. Authors of the study amplified TCR beta CDR3 regions from RNA transcripts. The TCR CDR3 was amplified in a first-round RT-PCR using the HTBI primer set. TCRdb re-analysed the multiplex PCR reads in MiXCR, keeping a single row per CDR3 protein. The repertoire holds over 700,000 distinct CDR3 sequences, with over 35% as singletons. The hyperthyroidism was newly diagnosed and had lasted under 2 months; the patients were aged 18 to 65. Extraction of PBMCs used more than 8.5 ml of fresh peripheral blood. A word on this clonotype: Its target is unknown.

General study results and limits: Using 13 V-J features, a model discriminated ophthalmopathy from stable hyperthyroidism.

V lost 3 bases and J lost 4; bases outside the gene matches: 7. CDR3 length equals 15 residues. Sequencing was performed on blood. The receptor was isolated from a man in his late teens or twenties with Graves' hyperthyroidism. The gene calls are TRBV12-3 or TRBV12-4 and TRBJ1-1, with 8 positions matching TRBD1. Written as DNA, the CDR3 is TGTGCCAGCAGTTTTCAGGGGGCTGGGGGCACTGAAGCTTTCTTT. Translating it yields CASSFQGAGGTEAFF.